These T cell receptor beta chains were read from a single sample in a study of blood T cell repertoires in COVID-19. TCRdb keeps only in-frame clones here, not all; method: immunoSEQ multiplex PCR. The table lists around 290,000 clones, 86% of them singletons. Sequencing was performed on peripheral blood. These receptors all come from a woman aged 70-85 years with COVID-19, enrolled during active disease. Both conserved end residues are part of each CDR3. The D gene is left open where the match is weak. Clone size appears in some rows only: once, few, many, or a class for an expanded clone.

CDR3 | DNA | D | length | J | size | V
CASSLATGGDQPQHF | TGTGCCAGCAGCTTGGCGACAGGGGGAGATCAGCCCCAGCATTTT | TRBD1 | 15 | TRBJ1-5 | . | TRBV5-6
CASSLVGFDFSSYNSPLHF | TGCGCCAGCAGCTTGGTGGGTTTCGACTTCAGCTCCTATAATTCACCCCTCCACTTT | . | 19 | TRBJ1-6 | . | TRBV5-1
CASSFQDGQFF | TGTGCCAGCAGTTTTCAGGATGGGCAGTTCTTC | . | 11 | TRBJ2-1 | . | TRBV6-2/TRBV6-3
CASIFQGGTEAFF | TGTGCCAGCATTTTCCAGGGTGGCACTGAAGCTTTCTTT | . | 13 | TRBJ1-1 | . | TRBV6-6
CASRRDSYYGYTF | TGTGCCAGCAGGAGGGATTCTTACTATGGCTACACCTTC | . | 13 | TRBJ1-2 | . | TRBV27
CASITSGGLSEAFF | TGTGCCAGCATTACCTCCGGGGGGCTCAGTGAAGCTTTCTTT | . | 14 | TRBJ1-1 | . | TRBV28
CASGYRDREGYEQYF | TGTGCCAGCGGCTACCGGGACAGGGAGGGATACGAGCAGTACTTC | TRBD1 | 15 | TRBJ2-7 | . | TRBV28
CASSYRYPGSGNTIYF | TGTGCCAGCAGTTACCGCTACCCGGGGTCTGGAAACACCATATATTTT | . | 16 | TRBJ1-3 | . | TRBV6-5
CASSSPGVRGNTIYF | TGTGCCAGCAGTTCACCAGGGGTTCGGGGAAACACCATATATTTT | . | 15 | TRBJ1-3 | . | TRBV28
CASSLMWASYEQYF | TGTGCCAGCAGCTTAATGTGGGCTTCCTACGAGCAGTACTTC | . | 14 | TRBJ2-7 | . | TRBV7-2
CASSQGMQRGWYEQYF | TGCGCCAGCAGCCAAGGAATGCAACGGGGGTGGTACGAGCAGTACTTC | . | 16 | TRBJ2-7 | . | TRBV4-3
CASSFLTGGFDSPLHF | TGTGCCAGCAGTTTCCTGACAGGGGGCTTTGATTCACCCCTCCACTTT | TRBD1 | 16 | TRBJ1-6 | few | TRBV27
CSVEESQGTEAFF | TGCAGCGTTGAAGAAAGCCAGGGCACTGAAGCTTTCTTT | . | 13 | TRBJ1-1 | . | TRBV29-1
CASSFQGGTGELFF | TGTGCCAGCAGCTTCCAGGGAGGTACCGGGGAGCTGTTTTTT | . | 14 | TRBJ2-2 | few | TRBV28
CASSYRGLGDTEAFF | TGTGCCAGCAGTTACAGGGGCCTTGGTGACACTGAAGCTTTCTTT | . | 15 | TRBJ1-1 | . | TRBV6-5
CASSPGDPLNEKLFF | TGCGCCAGCAGCCCCGGGGATCCTCTTAATGAAAAACTGTTTTTT | . | 15 | TRBJ1-4 | few | TRBV5-1
CASSPGGGPYYEQYF | TGTGCCAGCTCCCCCGGAGGCGGACCTTACTACGAGCAGTACTTC | . | 15 | TRBJ2-7 | . | TRBV25-1
CASSLEASSGETQYF | TGTGCCAGCAGCTTAGAAGCTAGCTCTGGGGAGACCCAGTACTTC | . | 15 | TRBJ2-5 | . | TRBV11-2
CSVPRQGPPYEQYF | TGCAGCGTCCCCCGACAGGGACCCCCCTACGAGCAGTACTTC | TRBD1 | 14 | TRBJ2-7 | . | TRBV29-1
CASIPVELGYGYTF | TGTGCCAGCATCCCAGTGGAGTTGGGCTATGGCTACACCTTC | . | 14 | TRBJ1-2 | few | TRBV2
CASSQYRDFDYGYTF | TGCGCCAGCAGCCAATACAGGGATTTTGACTATGGCTACACCTTC | . | 15 | TRBJ1-2 | . | TRBV4-1
CASSSEGDPPLKGYTF | TGTGCCAGCAGCTCCGAGGGGGACCCTCCCCTCAAGGGCTACACCTTC | . | 16 | TRBJ1-2 | . | TRBV5-6
CASSYDSNTEAFF | TGTGCCAGCAGCTACGACAGCAACACTGAAGCTTTCTTT | . | 13 | TRBJ1-1 | . | TRBV6-5